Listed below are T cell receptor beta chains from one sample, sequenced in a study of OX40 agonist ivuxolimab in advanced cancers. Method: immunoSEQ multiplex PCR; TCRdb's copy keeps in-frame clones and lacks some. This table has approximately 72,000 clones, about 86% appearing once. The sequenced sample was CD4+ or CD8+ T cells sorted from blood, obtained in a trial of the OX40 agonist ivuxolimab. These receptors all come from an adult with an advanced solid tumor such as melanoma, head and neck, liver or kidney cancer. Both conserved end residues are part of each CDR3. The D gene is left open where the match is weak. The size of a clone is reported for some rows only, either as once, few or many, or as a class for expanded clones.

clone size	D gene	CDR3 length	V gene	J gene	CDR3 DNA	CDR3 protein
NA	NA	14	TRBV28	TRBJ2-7	TGTGCCAGCAGTTCCGGGTCGCCTATAAACGAGCAGTACTTC	CASSSGSPINEQYF
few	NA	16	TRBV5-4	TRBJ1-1	TGTGCCAGCAGCTTGGGGGTCGGAGCCATGAACACTGAAGCTTTCTTT	CASSLGVGAMNTEAFF
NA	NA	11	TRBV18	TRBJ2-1	TGTGCCAGCTCACTGGACAGCCTGTCGTTCTTC	CASSLDSLSFF
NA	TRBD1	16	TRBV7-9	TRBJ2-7	TGTGCCAGCAGCCGACGGAGGGACAGGGGCTCCTACGAGCAGTACTTC	CASSRRRDRGSYEQYF
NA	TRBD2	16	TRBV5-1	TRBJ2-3	TGCGCCAGCAGCTTGGGGGCTAGCGGAGGCACAGATACGCAGTATTTT	CASSLGASGGTDTQYF
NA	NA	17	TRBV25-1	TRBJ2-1	TGTGCCAGCAGTGAATATCTCTCTAGCGACTCCTACAATGAGCAGTTCTTC	CASSEYLSSDSYNEQFF
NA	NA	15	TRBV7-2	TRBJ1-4	TGTGCCAGCAGCCTGGGAGGGGCAGGGAGCAAAAAACTGTTTTTT	CASSLGGAGSKKLFF
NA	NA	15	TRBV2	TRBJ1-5	TGTGCCAGCACCGAACAGGGAAGGAGCAATCAGCCCCAGCATTTT	CASTEQGRSNQPQHF
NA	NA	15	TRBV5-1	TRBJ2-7	TGCGCCAGCAGCTTGGTTTGGGGGCCCCCCTACGAGCAGTACTTC	CASSLVWGPPYEQYF
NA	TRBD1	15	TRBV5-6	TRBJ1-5	TGTGCCAGCAGCCCGGGACAGGGGGCGAATCAGCCCCAGCATTTT	CASSPGQGANQPQHF
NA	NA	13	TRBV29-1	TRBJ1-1	TGCAGCGTTGAGAGGCAACTCAACACTGAAGCTTTCTTT	CSVERQLNTEAFF
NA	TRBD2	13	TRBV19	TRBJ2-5	TGTGCCAGTAGGGCTAGAGCGGGGGAGACCCAGTACTTC	CASRARAGETQYF
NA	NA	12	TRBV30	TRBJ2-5	TGTGCCTGGTCCCCGTTCCAAGAGACCCAGTACTTC	CAWSPFQETQYF
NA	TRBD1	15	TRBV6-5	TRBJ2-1	TGTGCCAGCAGAAGAGACAGGGACGGGATGAATGAGCAGTTCTTC	CASRRDRDGMNEQFF
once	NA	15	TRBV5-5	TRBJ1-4	TGTGCCAGCAGCTCCGCCGGGACCGGAAATGAAAAACTGTTTTTT	CASSSAGTGNEKLFF
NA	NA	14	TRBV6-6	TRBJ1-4	TGTGCCAGCAGTTACGGGCAGGGTGATGAAAAACTGTTTTTT	CASSYGQGDEKLFF
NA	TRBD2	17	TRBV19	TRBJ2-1	TGTGCCAGTAGTATAGGACTAGCGGGGGGGCTCTACAATGAGCAGTTCTTC	CASSIGLAGGLYNEQFF
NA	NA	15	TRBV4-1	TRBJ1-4	TGCGCCAGCAGCCTGGGGGGTTCAGGAGTTGAAAAACTGTTTTTT	CASSLGGSGVEKLFF
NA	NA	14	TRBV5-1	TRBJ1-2	TGCGCCAGCAGCTTACTGACCACGGGAAATGGCTACACCTTC	CASSLLTTGNGYTF
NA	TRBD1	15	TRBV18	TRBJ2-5	TGTGCCAGCTCACGGACAGGGGCCTCCCAAGAGACCCAGTACTTC	CASSRTGASQETQYF
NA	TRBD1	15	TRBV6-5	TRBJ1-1	TGTGCCAGCAGTTACTCGGGACAGGGAAACGCTGAAGCTTTCTTT	CASSYSGQGNAEAFF
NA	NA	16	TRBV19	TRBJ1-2	TGTGCCAGTAGAATGGCGGGTCGGACAGCGAACTATGGCTACACCTTC	CASRMAGRTANYGYTF
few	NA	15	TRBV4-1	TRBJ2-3	TGCGCCAGCAGCCAAGGGGAGAGGACCCTAGATACGCAGTATTTT	CASSQGERTLDTQYF
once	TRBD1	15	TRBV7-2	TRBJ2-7	TGTGCCAGCAGCATCCGGGACAGGGATATTTACGAGCAGTACTTC	CASSIRDRDIYEQYF
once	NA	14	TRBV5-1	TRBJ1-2	TGCGCCAGCAGCCGTGAGGCCGCTAACTATGGCTACACCTTC	CASSREAANYGYTF
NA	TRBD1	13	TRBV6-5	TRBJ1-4	TGTGCCAGCAGTTACTCGGCAGGGGGAAAACTGTTTTTT	CASSYSAGGKLFF
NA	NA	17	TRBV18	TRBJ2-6	TGTGCCAGCTCACCACCGGGTCGAGGCTCCGGGGCCAACGTCCTGACTTTC	CASSPPGRGSGANVLTF
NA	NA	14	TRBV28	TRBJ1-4	TGTGCCAGCAGTTTTGGGGGGGCTAATGAAAAACTGTTTTTT	CASSFGGANEKLFF
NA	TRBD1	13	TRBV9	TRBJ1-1	TGTGCCAGCAGCGCACCAGGGACAGTTGAAGCTTTCTTT	CASSAPGTVEAFF
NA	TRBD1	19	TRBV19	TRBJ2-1	TGTGCCAGTAGTATAAAAGGGGGCCCCAGAGGGTGGTCCTACAATGAGCAGTTCTTC	CASSIKGGPRGWSYNEQFF
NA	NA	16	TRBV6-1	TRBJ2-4	TGTGCCAGCAGTGAACTCGGGACGGACCTGAAAAACATTCAGTACTTC	CASSELGTDLKNIQYF
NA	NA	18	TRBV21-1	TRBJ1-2	TGTGCCAGCACTAACAGGGAGACCCACCTAAAGGCTAACTATGGCTACACCTTC	CASTNRETHLKANYGYTF
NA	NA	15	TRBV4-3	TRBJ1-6	TGCGCCAGCAGCCAGTACTACACGTCGGATTCACCCCTCCACTTT	CASSQYYTSDSPLHF
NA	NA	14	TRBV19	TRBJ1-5	TGTGCCAGTAGTACCCAGTGGGGCAATCAGCCCCAGCATTTT	CASSTQWGNQPQHF
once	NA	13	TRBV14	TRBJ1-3	TGTGCCAGCAGCCAAGTACTTGGAAACACCATATATTTT	CASSQVLGNTIYF
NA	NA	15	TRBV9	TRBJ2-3	TGTGCCAGCAGCGTAAGCAGTACCGGCACAGATACGCAGTATTTT	CASSVSSTGTDTQYF
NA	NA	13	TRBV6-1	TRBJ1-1	TGTGCCAGCAGTTCCCCAGGAAACACTGAAGCTTTCTTT	CASSSPGNTEAFF
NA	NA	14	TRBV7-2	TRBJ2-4	TGTGCCAGCAGCTCCGACAGGTGGAAAAACATTCAGTACTTC	CASSSDRWKNIQYF
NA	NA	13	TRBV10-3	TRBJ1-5	TGTGCCATCAGTGACTTCGGGGATCAGCCCCAGCATTTT	CAISDFGDQPQHF
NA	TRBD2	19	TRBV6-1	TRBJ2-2	TGTGCCAGCAGTGAAGATCCTAGCGGGGTATTCGCGAACACCGGGGAGCTGTTTTTT	CASSEDPSGVFANTGELFF
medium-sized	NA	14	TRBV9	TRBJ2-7	TGTGCCAGCAGTTCCGGCTTGAGGGCTTACGAGCAGTACTTC	CASSSGLRAYEQYF
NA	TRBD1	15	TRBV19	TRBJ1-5	TGTGCCAGTAGCCCCGACAGGGTAGGCGATCAGCCCCAGCATTTT	CASSPDRVGDQPQHF
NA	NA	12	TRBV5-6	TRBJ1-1	TGTGCCAGCAGCTTGGTACCCACTGAAGCTTTCTTT	CASSLVPTEAFF
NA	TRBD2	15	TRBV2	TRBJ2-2	TGTGCCAGCACCCCCGGGACTAGCGGGGCCGGGGAGCTGTTTTTT	CASTPGTSGAGELFF
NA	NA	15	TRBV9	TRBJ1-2	TGTGCCAGCACGTCTTTTGAGACGAATAACTATGGCTACACCTTC	CASTSFETNNYGYTF